This is a list of T cell receptor beta chains from one sample in a study of blood T cell repertoires in COVID-19. The method was immunoSEQ multiplex PCR; TCRdb's version includes in-frame clones alone and lacks a portion of them. This table has about 300,000 clones, about 84% appearing once. Sequencing was carried out using peripheral blood. The source is a woman aged 50 to 60 with acute or convalescent COVID-19. Both conserved end residues are part of each CDR3. Fields, in order: D gene, J gene, CDR3 length, clone size, V gene, CDR3 DNA, CDR3 protein. The D gene is left open where the match is weak. Clone size is stated in some rows and not others, as once, few, many or a class when expanded.

>.|TRBJ2-1|14|.|TRBV10-3
TGTGCCATCAGTGAGCCTGTTCCGGGATCCTTGCAGTTCTTC
CAISEPVPGSLQFF
>.|TRBJ2-2|13|.|TRBV18
TGTGCCAGCTCACCACGCGCCGTCGGGGAGCTGTTTTTT
CASSPRAVGELFF
>.|TRBJ1-6|17|few|TRBV28
TGTGCCAGCAGTAGTTCGTTTGGACAGAGCTTTAATTCACCCCTCCACTTT
CASSSSFGQSFNSPLHF
>TRBD1|TRBJ1-3|13|.|TRBV24-1
TGTGCCGTCAGGGGGTCTAGGGACGACACCATATATTTT
CAVRGSRDDTIYF
>TRBD1|TRBJ1-1|13|.|TRBV7-9
TGTGCCAGCAGCTCTGAACAGGGGATGGACGCTTTCTTT
CASSSEQGMDAFF
>TRBD2|TRBJ2-1|15|.|TRBV7-9
TGTGCCAGCAGCTTAGGAGGGGCGGGAGGAGATGAGCAGTTCTTC
CASSLGGAGGDEQFF
>TRBD2|TRBJ2-2|20|.|TRBV4-2
TGTGCCAGCAGCCAAGATTATTGGGGTCGGGCAGGGAGGGCGGCCGGGGAGCTGTTTTTT
CASSQDYWGRAGRAAGELFF
>.|TRBJ2-7|11|few|TRBV12-3/TRBV12-4
TGTGCCAGCAGTTTCGGGGGCGAGCAGTACTTC
CASSFGGEQYF
>TRBD1|TRBJ2-7|18|few|TRBV19
TGTGCCAGTAGTATCTCCCTACTCCCCTTTGACAGGGAAAAGCAGCAGTACTTC
CASSISLLPFDREKQQYF
>TRBD1|TRBJ2-5|14|.|TRBV7-3
TGTGCCAGCAGCGCCACGGGACAGGGGGAGACCCAGTACTTC
CASSATGQGETQYF
>TRBD1|TRBJ2-1|14|.|TRBV7-3
TGTGCCAGCAGCTTAGGACAGGGGGTCAATGAGCAGTTCTTC
CASSLGQGVNEQFF
>.|TRBJ2-7|15|.|TRBV19
TGTGCCAGTAGGGAGACAGGGGAGGGCGTATACGAGCAGTACTTC
CASRETGEGVYEQYF
>.|TRBJ1-6|13|.|TRBV10-3
TGTGCCATCAAGGGGTCCCCTGAATCACCCCTCCACTTT
CAIKGSPESPLHF
>.|TRBJ2-2|16|.|TRBV24-1
TGTGCCACCAGTGATTTCGGGCGGGGTCCCCCCGGGGAGCTGTTTTTT
CATSDFGRGPPGELFF
>TRBD1|TRBJ1-2|12|.|TRBV24-1
TGTGCCACCAGTGCAGGGGGCTATGGCTACACCTTC
CATSAGGYGYTF
>.|TRBJ1-2|12|.|TRBV4-1
TGCGCCAGCAGCCAAGGCGGGGCCGGCTACACCTTC
CASSQGGAGYTF
>TRBD2|TRBJ2-7|21|.|TRBV7-3
TGTGCCAGCAGCTTAAGCCCTAAGCGGGGAAGAGGCGGGACCACCCCCCGGGAGCAGTACTTC
CASSLSPKRGRGGTTPREQYF
>.|TRBJ2-3|14|.|TRBV5-1
TGCGCCAGCAGCCGTCGACTAGTATCAGATACGCAGTATTTT
CASSRRLVSDTQYF
>.|TRBJ1-1|13|once|TRBV28
TGTGCCAGCAGCTCAGGGTCGTTCACTGAAGCTTTCTTT
CASSSGSFTEAFF
>.|TRBJ1-4|13|.|TRBV5-6
TGTGCCAGCAGCTCGGACAGCTGGGAAAAACTGTTTTTT
CASSSDSWEKLFF
>.|TRBJ1-1|13|.|TRBV30
TGTGCCGGGAAGACAGGAGCAAACACTGAAGCTTTCTTT
CAGKTGANTEAFF
>TRBD1|TRBJ1-4|14|once|TRBV2
TGTGCCAGCAGCCCCGGGACAGGGGATGAAAAACTGTTTTTT
CASSPGTGDEKLFF